The entry below gives a single T cell receptor beta chain sequence along with its context. Its specificity is unknown. From 300 to 450 ng of RNA, a library with molecular barcoded alpha/delta and beta/gamma adaptors was made. From the reads, TCRdb called clonotypes with MiXCR, one entry per CDR3 protein. The sample records approximately 62,000 distinct CDR3 sequences, roughly 19% being singletons. Every patient had bone marrow sampled while the disease was active. The record originates from a study of read filtering for tumor transcriptome and immune sequencing. Study background: The cohort had over 16 men and around 15 women aged roughly 47 to 80, mean about 67 years.

Findings and limits, study-wide: In IR-seq, single-read clonotypes were roughly 80% of clonotypes but approximately 3.2% of reads.

This TCR was sampled from a donor at least 40 years old with multiple myeloma. The specimen was a population of CD138-negative cells sorted from bone marrow.

The CDR3: CASSFRGSIGELFF. CDR3 nucleotides: TGTGCCAGCAGCTTTAGAGGGTCGATCGGGGAGCTGTTTTTT. The chain recombines TRBV7-9 with TRBJ2-2; the D gene is possibly TRBD2 (5 bases). CDR1 is SEHNR, CDR2 FQNEAQ, per germline (reference sequence). The CDR3 covers 14 residues. The V gene lost 3 bases and the J gene lost 7 bases, with 12 bases spanning the gap.